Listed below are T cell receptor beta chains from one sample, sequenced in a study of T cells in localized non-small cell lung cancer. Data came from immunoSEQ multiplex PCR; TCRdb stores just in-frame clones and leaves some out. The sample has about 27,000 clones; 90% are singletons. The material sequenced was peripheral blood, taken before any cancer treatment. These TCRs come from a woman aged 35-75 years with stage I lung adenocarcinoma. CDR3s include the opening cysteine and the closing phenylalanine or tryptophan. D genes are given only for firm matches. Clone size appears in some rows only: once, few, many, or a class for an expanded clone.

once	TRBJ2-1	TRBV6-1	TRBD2	CAASGYNEQFF	TGTGCCGCTAGCGGCTACAATGAGCAGTTCTTC
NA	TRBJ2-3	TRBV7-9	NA	CASSLVDSTDTQYF	TGTGCCAGCAGCTTAGTCGACAGCACAGATACGCAGTATTTT
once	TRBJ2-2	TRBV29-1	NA	CSVEAGNTGELFF	TGCAGCGTTGAAGCGGGGAACACCGGGGAGCTGTTTTTT
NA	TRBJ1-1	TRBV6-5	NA	CASRRENTEAFF	TGTGCCAGCAGGCGGGAGAACACTGAAGCTTTCTTT
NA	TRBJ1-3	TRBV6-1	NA	CASTTISGNTIYF	TGTGCCAGCACAACGATCTCTGGAAACACCATATATTTT
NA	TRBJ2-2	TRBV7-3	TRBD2	CASSFSGSNTGELFF	TGTGCCAGCAGCTTTAGCGGGAGTAACACCGGGGAGCTGTTTTTT
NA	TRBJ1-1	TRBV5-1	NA	CASSWEYPSWAFF	TGCGCCAGCAGCTGGGAATATCCCTCCTGGGCTTTCTTT
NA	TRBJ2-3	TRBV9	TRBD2	CASSVGSGGNTDTQYF	TGTGCCAGCAGCGTAGGAAGCGGGGGGAACACAGATACGCAGTATTTT
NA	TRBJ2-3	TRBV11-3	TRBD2	CASSRRTSGGPSDTQYF	TGTGCCAGCAGCAGAAGGACTAGCGGGGGCCCCTCAGATACGCAGTATTTT
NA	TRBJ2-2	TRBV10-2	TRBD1	CASSESRDRNTGELFF	TGCGCCAGCAGTGAGTCCCGGGACAGGAACACCGGGGAGCTGTTTTTT
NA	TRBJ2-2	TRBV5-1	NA	CASSLLDGRGAGELFF	TGCGCCAGCAGCCTACTGGACGGCCGGGGCGCCGGGGAGCTGTTTTTT
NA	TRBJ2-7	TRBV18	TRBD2	CASSPLSSGGHYEQYF	TGTGCCAGCTCACCACTCTCTAGCGGGGGTCACTACGAGCAGTACTTC
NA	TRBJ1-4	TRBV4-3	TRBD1	CASSPYPGTGGRDEKLFF	TGCGCCAGCAGCCCCTACCCCGGGACAGGGGGGAGGGATGAAAAACTGTTTTTT
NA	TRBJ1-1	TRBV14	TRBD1	CASSLGTGWDTEAFF	TGTGCCAGCAGCCTCGGGACAGGGTGGGACACTGAAGCTTTCTTT
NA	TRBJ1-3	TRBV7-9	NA	CASSDRANPIGSGNTIYF	TGTGCCAGCAGCGACCGCGCTAATCCAATTGGCTCTGGAAACACCATATATTTT